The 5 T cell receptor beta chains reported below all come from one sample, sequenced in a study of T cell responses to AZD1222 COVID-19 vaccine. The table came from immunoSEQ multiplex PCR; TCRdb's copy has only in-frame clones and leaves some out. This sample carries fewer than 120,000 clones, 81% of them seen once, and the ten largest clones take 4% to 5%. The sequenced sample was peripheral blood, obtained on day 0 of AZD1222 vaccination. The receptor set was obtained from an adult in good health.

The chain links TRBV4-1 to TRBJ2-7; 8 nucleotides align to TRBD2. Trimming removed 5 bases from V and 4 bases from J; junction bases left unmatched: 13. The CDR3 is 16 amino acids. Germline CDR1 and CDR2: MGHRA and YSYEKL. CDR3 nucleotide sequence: TGCGCCAGCAGCGCCCCCGGGAGGGGGAGAATATACGAGCAGTACTTC. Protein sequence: CASSAPGRGRIYEQYF.

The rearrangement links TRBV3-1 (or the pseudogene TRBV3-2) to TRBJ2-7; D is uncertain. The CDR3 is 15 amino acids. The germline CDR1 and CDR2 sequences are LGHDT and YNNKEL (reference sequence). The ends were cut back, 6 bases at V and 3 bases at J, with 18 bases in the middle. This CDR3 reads CASREHPKSRYEQYF. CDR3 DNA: TGTGCCAGCAGGGAACATCCAAAATCTCGCTACGAGCAGTACTTC.

The CDR3 reads CASSSKDRGRRETQYF. In DNA form, the CDR3 reads TGTGCCAGCAGCTCCAAAGACAGGGGGCGTCGAGAGACCCAGTACTTC. The chain combines TRBV5-5 with TRBJ2-5; 10 nucleotides line up with TRBD1. The CDR3 extends over 16 amino acids. Unmatched junction bases numbered 9, after V lost 3 bases and J lost 4 bases. Germline-derived CDR1 and CDR2 are SGHKS and YYEKEE (reference sequence).

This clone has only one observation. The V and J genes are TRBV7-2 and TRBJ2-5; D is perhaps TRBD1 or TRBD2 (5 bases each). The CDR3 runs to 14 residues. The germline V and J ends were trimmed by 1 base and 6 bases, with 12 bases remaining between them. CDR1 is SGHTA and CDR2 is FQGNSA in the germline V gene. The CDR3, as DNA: TGTGCCAGCAGCTTAGATAAGGGGAGCAAGACCCAGTACTTC. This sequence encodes CASSLDKGSKTQYF. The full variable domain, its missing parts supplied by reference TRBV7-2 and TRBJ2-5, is GAGVSQSPSNKVTEKGKDVELRCDPISGHTALYWYRQSLGQGLEFLIYFQGNSAPDKSGLPSDRFSAERTGGSVSTLTIQRTQQEDSAVYLCASSLDKGSKTQYFGPGTRLLVL.

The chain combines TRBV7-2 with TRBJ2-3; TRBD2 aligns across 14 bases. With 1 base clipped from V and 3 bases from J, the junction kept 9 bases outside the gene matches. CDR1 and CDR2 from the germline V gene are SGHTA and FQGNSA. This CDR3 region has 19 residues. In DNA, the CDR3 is TGTGCCAGCAGCTTAGGACTAGCGGGAGGGAGATGGGTGACAGATACGCAGTATTTT. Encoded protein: CASSLGLAGGRWVTDTQYF.